This TCR beta chain was retrieved from a study of cytomegalovirus exposure and HLA in healthy donors. General study points: Among TCR beta chains, those listed as cytomegalovirus-associated numbered approximately 150. Being indistinguishable, some V segments were excluded, TRBV6-2 and TRBV6-3 among them.

Concerning this clone itself: What it binds is unknown.

The V gene's germline CDR1 is SEHNR and CDR2 FQNEAQ (reference sequence). The CDR3 covers 15 residues. With 5 bases removed from V and 7 bases from J, the gap between germline ends came to 15 bases. PCR involved 60 Vbeta and 13 Jbeta primers. Clones were read by immunoSEQ multiplex PCR, and TCRdb kept only the in-frame ones, dropping some. The sample holds approximately 110,000 clones, about three quarters seen once. The sequenced material came from PBMCs. The J gene is TRBJ1-6, the V gene TRBV7-9; no reliable D call. The clonotype was recovered from a man aged 50-60 years in good health and CMV-seronegative. CDR3 sequence (DNA): TGTGCCAGCAGCCAAAACGGAGGGCTAAATTCACCCCTCCACTTT. It encodes CASSQNGGLNSPLHF.